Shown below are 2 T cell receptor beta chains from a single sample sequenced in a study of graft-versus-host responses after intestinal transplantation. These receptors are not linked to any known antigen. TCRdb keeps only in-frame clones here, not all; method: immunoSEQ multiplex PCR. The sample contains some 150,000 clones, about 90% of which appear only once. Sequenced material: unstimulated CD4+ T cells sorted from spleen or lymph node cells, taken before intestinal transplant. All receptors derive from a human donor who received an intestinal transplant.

The CDR3 is CASSTPGSSGSFSVYEQYF. CDR3 nucleotide sequence: TGTGCCAGCAGCACCCCCGGCTCGAGCGGGAGCTTCTCCGTTTACGAGCAGTACTTC. The genes are TRBV11-2 and TRBJ2-7; TRBD2 agrees at 8 bases. The CDR3 length is 19 residues. Unmatched junction bases numbered 22, after V lost 5 bases and J lost 4 bases. Germline loops: CDR1 SGHAT, CDR2 FQNNGV. Using reference TRBV11-2 and TRBJ2-7 for the parts outside the CDR3, the full variable domain is EAGVAQSPRYKIIEKRQSVAFWCNPISGHATLYWYQQILGQGPKLLIQFQNNGVVDDSQLPKDRFSAERLKGVDSTLKIQPAKLEDSAVYLCASSTPGSSGSFSVYEQYFGPGTRLTVT.

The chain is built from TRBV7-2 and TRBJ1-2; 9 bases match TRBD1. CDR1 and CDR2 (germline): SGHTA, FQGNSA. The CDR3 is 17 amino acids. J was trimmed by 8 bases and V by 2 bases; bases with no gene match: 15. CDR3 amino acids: CASSLIPGQGLAGGYTF. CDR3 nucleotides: TGTGCCAGCAGCTTAATACCGGGACAGGGCCTAGCAGGAGGCTACACCTTC.